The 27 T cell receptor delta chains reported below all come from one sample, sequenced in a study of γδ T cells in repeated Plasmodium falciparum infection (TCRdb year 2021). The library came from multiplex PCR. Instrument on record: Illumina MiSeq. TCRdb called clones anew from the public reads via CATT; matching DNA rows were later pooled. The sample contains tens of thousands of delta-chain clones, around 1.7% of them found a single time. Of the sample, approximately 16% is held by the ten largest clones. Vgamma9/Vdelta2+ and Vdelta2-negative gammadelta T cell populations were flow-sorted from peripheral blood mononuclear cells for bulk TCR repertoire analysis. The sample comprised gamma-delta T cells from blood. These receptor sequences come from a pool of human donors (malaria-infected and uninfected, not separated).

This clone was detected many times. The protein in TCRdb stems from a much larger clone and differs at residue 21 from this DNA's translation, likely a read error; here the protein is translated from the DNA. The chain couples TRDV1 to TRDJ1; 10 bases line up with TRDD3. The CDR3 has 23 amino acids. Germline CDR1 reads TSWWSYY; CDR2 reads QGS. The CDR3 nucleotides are TGTGCTCTTGGGGAACGAGGTAAGGGTGGCCTACGACTGGGGGATTCCAGACCGTGTAAACCCATCTTT. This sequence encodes CALGERGKGGLRLGDSRPCKPIF.

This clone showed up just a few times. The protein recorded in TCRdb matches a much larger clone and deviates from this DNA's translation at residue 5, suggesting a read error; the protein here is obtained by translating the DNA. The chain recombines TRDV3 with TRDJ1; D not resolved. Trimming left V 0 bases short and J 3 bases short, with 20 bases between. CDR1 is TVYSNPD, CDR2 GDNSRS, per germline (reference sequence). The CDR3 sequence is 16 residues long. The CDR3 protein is CAFSPYWPHGADKLIF. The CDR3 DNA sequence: TGTGCCTTTAGTCCCTATTGGCCCCACGGTGCCGATAAACTCATCTTT.

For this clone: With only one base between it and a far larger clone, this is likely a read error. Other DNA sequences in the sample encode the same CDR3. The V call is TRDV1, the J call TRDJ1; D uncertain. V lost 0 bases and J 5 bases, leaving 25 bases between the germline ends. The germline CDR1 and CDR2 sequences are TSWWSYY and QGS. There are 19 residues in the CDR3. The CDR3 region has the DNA TGTGCTCTTGGGGAACTAGGCTTTCTGCGAACCCCTGGTATGGATAAACTCATCTTT. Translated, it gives CALGELGFLRTPGMDKLIF.

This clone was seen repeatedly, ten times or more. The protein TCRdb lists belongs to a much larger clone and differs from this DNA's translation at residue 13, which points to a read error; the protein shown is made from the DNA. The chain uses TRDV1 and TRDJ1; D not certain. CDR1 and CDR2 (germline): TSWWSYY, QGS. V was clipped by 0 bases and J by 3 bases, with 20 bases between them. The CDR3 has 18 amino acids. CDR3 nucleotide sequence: TGTGCTCTTGGGGAACTTCCTCTACGAAACTCGGGCGCCGATAAACTCATCTTT. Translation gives CALGELPLRNSGADKLIF.

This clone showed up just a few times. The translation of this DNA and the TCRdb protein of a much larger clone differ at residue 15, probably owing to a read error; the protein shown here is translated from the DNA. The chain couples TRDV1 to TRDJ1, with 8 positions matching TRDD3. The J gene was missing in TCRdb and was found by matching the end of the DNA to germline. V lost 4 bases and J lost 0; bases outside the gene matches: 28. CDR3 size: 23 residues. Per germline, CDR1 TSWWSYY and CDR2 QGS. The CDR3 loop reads CALGAPLYPSSTGGSSYTDKLIF. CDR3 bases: TGTGCTCTTGGGGCGCCACTTTATCCTAGCTCTACTGGGGGTTCTTCGTACACCGATAAACTCATCTTT.

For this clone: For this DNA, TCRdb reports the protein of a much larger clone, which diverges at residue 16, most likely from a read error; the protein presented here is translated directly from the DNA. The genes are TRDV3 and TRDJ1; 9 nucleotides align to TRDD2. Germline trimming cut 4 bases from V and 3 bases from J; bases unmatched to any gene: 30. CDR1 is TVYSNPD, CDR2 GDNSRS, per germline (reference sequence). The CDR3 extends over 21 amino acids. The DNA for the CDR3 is TGTGCCTCTAAGTGGCCTTCCTACTTCCTCCCGGGGCGACGCCACGCCGATAAACTCATCTTT. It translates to CASKWPSYFLPGRRHADKLIF.

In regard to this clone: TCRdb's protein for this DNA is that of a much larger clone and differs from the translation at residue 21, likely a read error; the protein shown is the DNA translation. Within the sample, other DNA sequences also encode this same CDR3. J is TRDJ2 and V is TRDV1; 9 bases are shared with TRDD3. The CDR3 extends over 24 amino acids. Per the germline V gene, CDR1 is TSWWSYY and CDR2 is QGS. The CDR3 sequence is CALGELPHELTNRGIQKLTAKLFF. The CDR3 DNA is TGCGCTCTTGGGGAACTTCCTCATGAACTTACCAACCGGGGGATACAAAAGTTGACAGCAAAACTCTTCTTT.

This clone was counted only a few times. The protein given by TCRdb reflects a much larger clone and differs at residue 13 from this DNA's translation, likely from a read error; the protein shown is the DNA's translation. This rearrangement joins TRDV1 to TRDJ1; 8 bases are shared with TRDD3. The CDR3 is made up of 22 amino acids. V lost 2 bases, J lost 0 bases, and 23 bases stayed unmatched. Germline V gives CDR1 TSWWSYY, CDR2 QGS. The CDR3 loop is CALGEGLYRTGGLLPYTDKLIF. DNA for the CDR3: TGTGCTCTTGGGGAAGGTCTCTACCGTACTGGGGGTCTCCTCCCCTACACCGATAAACTCATCTTT.

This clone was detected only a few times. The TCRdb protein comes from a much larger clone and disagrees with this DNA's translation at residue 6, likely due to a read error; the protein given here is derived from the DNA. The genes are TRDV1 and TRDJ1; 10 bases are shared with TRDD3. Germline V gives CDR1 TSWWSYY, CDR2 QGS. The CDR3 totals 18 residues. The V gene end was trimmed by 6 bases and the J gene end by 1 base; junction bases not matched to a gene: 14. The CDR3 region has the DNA TGTGCTCTTGGACTCTCTACGGGGGATACGCGCCGCACCGATAAACTCATCTTT. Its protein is CALGLSTGDTRRTDKLIF.

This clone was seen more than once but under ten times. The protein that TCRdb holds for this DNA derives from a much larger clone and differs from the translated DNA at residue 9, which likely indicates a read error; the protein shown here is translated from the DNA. The CDR3 DNA is TGTGCTCTTGGGGACCCAAGTCCCTCCGGGAGGGGGTACACCGATAAACTCATCTTT. Translated: CALGDPSPSGRGYTDKLIF. The V gene is TRDV1, the J gene TRDJ1, with D perhaps TRDD3 (5 bases). Trimming removed 3 bases at V and 0 bases at J, with 23 bases between. Germline V gene data show CDR1 as TSWWSYY and CDR2 as QGS. The CDR3 spans 19 residues.

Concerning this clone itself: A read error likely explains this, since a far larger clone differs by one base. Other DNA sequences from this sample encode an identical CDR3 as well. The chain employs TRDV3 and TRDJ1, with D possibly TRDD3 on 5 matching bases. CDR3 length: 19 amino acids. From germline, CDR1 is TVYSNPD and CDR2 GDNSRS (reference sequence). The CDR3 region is CAIRAHSELCESATDKLIF. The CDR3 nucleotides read TGCGCCATACGTGCTCATTCTGAATTGTGCGAAAGTGCCACCGATAAACTCATCTTT. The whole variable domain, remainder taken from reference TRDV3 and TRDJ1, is CDKVTQSSPDQTVASGSEVVLLCTYDTVYSNPDLFWYRIRPDYSFQFVFYGDNSRSEGADFTQGRFSVKHILTQKAFHLVISPVRTEDSATYYCAIRAHSELCESATDKLIFGKGTRVTVEP.

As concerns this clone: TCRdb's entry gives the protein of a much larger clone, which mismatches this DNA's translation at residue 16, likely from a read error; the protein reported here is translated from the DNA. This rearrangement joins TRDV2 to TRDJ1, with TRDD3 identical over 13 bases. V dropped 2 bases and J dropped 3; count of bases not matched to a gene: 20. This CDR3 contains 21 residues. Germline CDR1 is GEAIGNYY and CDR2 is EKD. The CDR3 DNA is TGTGCCTGTGACATCAAGAACTGGGGGATACGCCCCTCCGTTTACGCCGATAAACTCATCTTT. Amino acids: CACDIKNWGIRPSVYADKLIF.

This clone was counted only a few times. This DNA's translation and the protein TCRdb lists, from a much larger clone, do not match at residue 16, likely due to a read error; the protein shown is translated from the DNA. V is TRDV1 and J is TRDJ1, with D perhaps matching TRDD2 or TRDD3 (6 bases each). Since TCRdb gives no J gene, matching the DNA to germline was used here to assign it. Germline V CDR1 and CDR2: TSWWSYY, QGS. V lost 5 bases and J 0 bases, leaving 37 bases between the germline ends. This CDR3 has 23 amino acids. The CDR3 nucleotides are TGTGCTCTTGGGTCCTGTGCTCCTACTCCTTGGGATTGGGGGCCATCCTACACCGATAAACTCATCTTT. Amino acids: CALGSCAPTPWDWGPSYTDKLIF.

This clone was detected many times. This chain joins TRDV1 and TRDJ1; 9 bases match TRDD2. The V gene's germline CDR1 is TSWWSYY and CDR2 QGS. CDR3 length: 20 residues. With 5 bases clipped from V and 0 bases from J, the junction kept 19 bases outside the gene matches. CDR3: CALGPILPTPWGPYTDKLIF. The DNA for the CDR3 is TGTGCTCTTGGGCCCATCCTTCCTACTCCCTGGGGGCCCTACACCGATAAACTCATCTTT.

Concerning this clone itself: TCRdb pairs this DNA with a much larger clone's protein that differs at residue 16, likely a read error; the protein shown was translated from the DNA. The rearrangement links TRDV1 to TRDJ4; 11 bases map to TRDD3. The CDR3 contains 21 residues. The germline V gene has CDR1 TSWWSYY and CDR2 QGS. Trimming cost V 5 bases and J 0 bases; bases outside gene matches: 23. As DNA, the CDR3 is TGTGCTCTTGGGAACAAGGCCTTCCTACGAGACTGGGGGATATTCCCCAGACCCCTGATCTTT. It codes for CALGNKAFLRDWGIFPRPLIF.

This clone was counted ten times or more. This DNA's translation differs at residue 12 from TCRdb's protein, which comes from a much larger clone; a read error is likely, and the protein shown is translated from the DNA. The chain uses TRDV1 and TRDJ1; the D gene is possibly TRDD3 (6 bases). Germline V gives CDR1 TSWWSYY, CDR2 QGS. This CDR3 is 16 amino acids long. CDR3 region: CALGANRGGNTGKLIF. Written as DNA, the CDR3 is TGTGCTCTTGGGGCTAACCGGGGGGGAAACACCGGTAAACTCATCTTT.

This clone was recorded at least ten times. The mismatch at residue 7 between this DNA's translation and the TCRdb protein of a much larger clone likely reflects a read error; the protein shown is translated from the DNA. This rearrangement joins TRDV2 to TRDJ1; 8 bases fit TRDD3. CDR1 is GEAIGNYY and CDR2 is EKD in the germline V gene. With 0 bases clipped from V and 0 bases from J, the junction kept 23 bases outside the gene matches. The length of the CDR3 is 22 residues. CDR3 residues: CACDTDKGSQSTGGAYTDKLIF. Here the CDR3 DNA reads TGTGCCTGTGACACCGACAAAGGAAGTCAGAGTACTGGGGGGGCCTACACCGATAAACTCATCTTT.

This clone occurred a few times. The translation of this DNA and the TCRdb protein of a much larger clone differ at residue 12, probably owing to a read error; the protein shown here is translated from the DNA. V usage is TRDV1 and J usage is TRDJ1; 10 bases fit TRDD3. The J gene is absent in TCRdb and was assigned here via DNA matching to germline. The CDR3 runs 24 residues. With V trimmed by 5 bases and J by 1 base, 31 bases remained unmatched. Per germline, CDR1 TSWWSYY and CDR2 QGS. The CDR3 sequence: CALGILLGAFPKTGGFGSTDKLIF. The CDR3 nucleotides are TGTGCTCTTGGGATTCTTCTAGGGGCCTTTCCTAAGACTGGGGGATTTGGAAGCACCGATAAACTCATCTTT.

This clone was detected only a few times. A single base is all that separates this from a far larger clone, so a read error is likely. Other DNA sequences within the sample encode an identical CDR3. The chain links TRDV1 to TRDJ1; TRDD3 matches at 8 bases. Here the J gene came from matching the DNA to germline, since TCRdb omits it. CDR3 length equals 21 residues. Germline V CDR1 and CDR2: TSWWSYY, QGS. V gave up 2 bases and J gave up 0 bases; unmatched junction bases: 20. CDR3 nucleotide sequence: TGTGCTCTTGGGGAATTAGCCTTCCCGAATACTGGGGGCACTTACACCGATAAACTCATCTTT. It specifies CALGELAFPNTGGTYTDKLIF.

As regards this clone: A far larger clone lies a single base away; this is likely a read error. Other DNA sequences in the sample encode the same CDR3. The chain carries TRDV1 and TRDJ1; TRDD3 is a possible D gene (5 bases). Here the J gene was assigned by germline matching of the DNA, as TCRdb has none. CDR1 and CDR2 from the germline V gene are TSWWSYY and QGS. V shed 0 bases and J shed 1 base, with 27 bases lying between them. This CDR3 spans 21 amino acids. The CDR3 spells CALGELKRTGHHQWGTDKLIF. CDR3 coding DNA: TGTGCTCTTGGGGAACTCAAGCGGACGGGTCACCATCAGTGGGGCACCGATAAACTCATCTTT.

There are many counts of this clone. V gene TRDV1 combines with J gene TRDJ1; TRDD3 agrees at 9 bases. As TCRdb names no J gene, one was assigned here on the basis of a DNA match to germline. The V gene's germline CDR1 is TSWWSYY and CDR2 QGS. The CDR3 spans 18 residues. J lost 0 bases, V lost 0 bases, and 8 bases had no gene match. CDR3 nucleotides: TGTGCTCTTGGGGAACTTCCTACCCTGGGGGATCACACCGATAAACTCATCTTT. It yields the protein CALGELPTLGDHTDKLIF.

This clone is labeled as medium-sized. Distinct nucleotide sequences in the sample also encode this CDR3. The CDR3 coding sequence is TGTGCTCTTGGGGCCGAAGGGGGGACCCCGGGTACCGATAAACTCATCTTT. Translating gives CALGAEGGTPGTDKLIF. The J gene is TRDJ1, the V gene TRDV1, with D perhaps matching TRDD3 (6 bases). Germline values: CDR1 TSWWSYY, CDR2 QGS. The V gene lost 4 bases and the J gene lost 2 bases, with 20 bases spanning the gap. The CDR3 totals 17 residues.

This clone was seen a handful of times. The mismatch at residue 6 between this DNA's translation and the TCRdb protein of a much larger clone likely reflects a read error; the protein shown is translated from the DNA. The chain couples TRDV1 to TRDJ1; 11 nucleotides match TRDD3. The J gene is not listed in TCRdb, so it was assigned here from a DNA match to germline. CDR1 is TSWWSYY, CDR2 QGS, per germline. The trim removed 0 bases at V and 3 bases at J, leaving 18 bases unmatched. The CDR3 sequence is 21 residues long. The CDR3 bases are TGTGCTCTTGGGGAACTCCCGTTCCTCCATCTGGGGGATACCATTGCCGATAAACTCATCTTT. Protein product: CALGELPFLHLGDTIADKLIF.

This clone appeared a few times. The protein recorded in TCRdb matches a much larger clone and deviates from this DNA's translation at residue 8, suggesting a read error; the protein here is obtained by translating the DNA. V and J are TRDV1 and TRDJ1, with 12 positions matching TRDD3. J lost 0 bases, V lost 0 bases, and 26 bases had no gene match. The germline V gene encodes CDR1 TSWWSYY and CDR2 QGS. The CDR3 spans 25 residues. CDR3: CALGELGLVWGIRHPSHSYTDKLIF. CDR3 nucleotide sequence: TGTGCTCTTGGGGAACTCGGGCTCGTCTGGGGGATACGCCATCCTTCCCATTCGTACACCGATAAACTCATCTTT.

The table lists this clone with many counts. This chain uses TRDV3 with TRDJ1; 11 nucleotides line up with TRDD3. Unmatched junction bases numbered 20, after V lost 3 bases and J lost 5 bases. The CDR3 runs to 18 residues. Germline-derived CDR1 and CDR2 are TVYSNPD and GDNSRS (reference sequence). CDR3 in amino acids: CALEIPTLGDTRLDKLIF. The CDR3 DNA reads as TGTGCCTTAGAGATACCTACGTTGGGGGATACGAGGTTAGATAAACTCATCTTT.

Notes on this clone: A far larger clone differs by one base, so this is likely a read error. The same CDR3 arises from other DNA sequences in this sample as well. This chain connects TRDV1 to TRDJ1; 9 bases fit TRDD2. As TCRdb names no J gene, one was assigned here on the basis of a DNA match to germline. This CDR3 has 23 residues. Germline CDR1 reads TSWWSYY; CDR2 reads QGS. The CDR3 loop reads CALGAFTFLRAGRWRGYTDKLIF. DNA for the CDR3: TGCGCTCTTGGGGCTTTTACCTTCCTACGTGCTGGGAGATGGAGGGGATACACCGATAAACTCATCTTT.

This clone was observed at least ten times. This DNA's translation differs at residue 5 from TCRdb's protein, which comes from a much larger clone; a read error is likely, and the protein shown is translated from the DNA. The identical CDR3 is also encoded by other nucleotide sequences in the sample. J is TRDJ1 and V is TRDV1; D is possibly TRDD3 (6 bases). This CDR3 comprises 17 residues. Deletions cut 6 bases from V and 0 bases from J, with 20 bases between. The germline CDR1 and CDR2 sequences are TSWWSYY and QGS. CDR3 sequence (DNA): TGTGCTCTTGGCCGGGGGAACACCCTTCAGTACACCGATAAACTCATCTTT. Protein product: CALGRGNTLQYTDKLIF.